A selection of T cell receptor beta chains follows, all from one sample in a study of tumor and adjacent non-tumor tissue in lung cancer. TCRdb reprocessed the multiplex PCR reads with MiXCR, giving one entry per CDR3 protein. The profile shows some 70,000 distinct CDR3 sequences, 65% to 75% of them singletons. Sequences were obtained from distant non-tumor lung tissue. Receptors originate from a woman in her forties or fifties with non-small cell lung cancer. The CDR3 runs from the conserved cysteine through the conserved F or W. A D gene is named only where the DNA matches it firmly. Clone size is not always given. Where it is, it says once, few, many or a class for expanded clones.

d_gene | j_gene | abundance | v_gene | CDR3aa | CDR3nt
TRBD1 | TRBJ1-2 | many | TRBV10-3 | CAISSGTGEGGYTF | TGTGCCATCAGTTCCGGGACAGGGGAGGGTGGCTACACCTTC
NA | TRBJ2-3 | NA | TRBV11-2 | CASSYLHRKDTQYF | TGTGCCAGCAGCTATCTGCACAGGAAAGATACGCAGTATTTT
NA | TRBJ2-7 | many | TRBV11-2 | CASTDGAGTDGQQYF | TGTGCCAGCACCGATGGGGCGGGAACCGATGGGCAGCAGTACTTC
NA | TRBJ1-1 | many | TRBV4-1 | CASSQDRQFMNTEAFF | TGCGCCAGCAGCCAAGACCGACAGTTCATGAACACTGAAGCTTTCTTT
NA | TRBJ2-2 | NA | TRBV21-1 | CASSIDRDRGLSGELFF | TGTGCCAGCAGCATAGACCGGGACAGGGGTTTGTCCGGGGAGCTGTTTTTT
NA | TRBJ1-3 | NA | TRBV29-1 | CSVEPGRSGNTVYF | TGCAGCGTTGAACCCGGCCGGTCCGGAAACACCGTATATTTT
TRBD2 | TRBJ2-2 | few | TRBV6-4 | CASSSLAGSTGELLF | TGTGCCAGCAGTTCACTAGCGGGATCCACCGGGGAGCTGTTATTT
NA | TRBJ2-1 | many | TRBV12-3/TRBV12-4 | CASSSHGSSYNEQFF | TGTGCCAGCAGCTCCCACGGAAGCTCCTACAATGAGCAGTTCTTC
TRBD2 | TRBJ2-3 | many | TRBV20-1 | CSAAGTSGIRSTDTQYF | TGCAGTGCAGCCGGGACTAGCGGGATTAGAAGCACAGATACGCAGTATTTT
NA | TRBJ2-3 | NA | TRBV11-3 | CPSSFMSDMQYF | TGTCCCAGCAGCTTTATGTCGGATATGCAGTATTTT
NA | TRBJ2-7 | NA | TRBV6-2/TRBV6-3 | CASSYGTRAYEQYF | TGTGCCAGTAGTTATGGGACAAGGGCCTACGAGCAGTACTTC
NA | TRBJ2-1 | NA | TRBV11-2 | CASSLSNNNEQFF | TGTGCCAGTAGCCTAAGCAACAACAATGAGCAGTTCTTC